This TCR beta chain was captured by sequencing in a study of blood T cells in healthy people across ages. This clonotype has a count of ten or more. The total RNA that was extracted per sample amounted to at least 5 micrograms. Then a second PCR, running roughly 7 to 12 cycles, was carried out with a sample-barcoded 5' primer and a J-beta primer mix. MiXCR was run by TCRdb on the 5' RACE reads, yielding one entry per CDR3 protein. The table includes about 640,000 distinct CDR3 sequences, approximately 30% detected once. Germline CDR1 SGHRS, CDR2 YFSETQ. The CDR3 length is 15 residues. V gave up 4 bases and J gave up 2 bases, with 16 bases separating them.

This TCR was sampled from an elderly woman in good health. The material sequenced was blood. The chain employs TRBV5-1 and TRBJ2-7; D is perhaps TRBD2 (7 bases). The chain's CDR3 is CASSTERGAPYEQYF. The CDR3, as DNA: TGCGCCAGCAGCACGGAACGGGGGGCCCCCTACGAGCAGTACTTC.